This TCR beta chain was retrieved from a study of T cell clonality in common variable immunodeficiency. This table comes from immunoSEQ multiplex PCR, and its TCRdb copy is limited to in-frame clones, with some not included. Singletons are absent from the sample, which has about 60,000 clones. A few counts support this clone. The DNA ends 3 residues before the CDR3 does, and the rest of the CDR3 is filled in from the germline J gene. The germline V gene encodes CDR1 PRHDT and CDR2 FYEKMQ (reference sequence). The CDR3 length is 14 residues. Trimming cost V 0 bases and J 3 bases, with 6 bases left between them.

This sequence was found in a person between 18 and 75 years old in good health. This chain uses TRBV13 with TRBJ1-5; a possible D gene is TRBD1 (5 bases). The specimen sequenced was peripheral blood mononuclear cells. CDR3: CASSLGGVNQPQHF. The CDR3 bases that were read are TGTGCCAGCAGCTTAGGAGGGGTCAATCAGCCC.